One sample yielded the 24 T cell receptor beta chains listed below, sequenced in a study of beta chain features in type 1 diabetes. Points from the study as a whole: TCRB CDR3s from Type 1 diabetes patients were moderately but significantly shorter in all four CD4+ subsets.

cDNA synthesis used the whole RNA isolate, giving expressed TCRB sequences. The data were produced by immunoSEQ multiplex PCR, yet TCRdb's version contains in-frame clones alone and is incomplete. The sample has under 300,000 clones; approximately 16% are singletons. These TCRs' antigens remain unknown. Sample: naive CD4+ T cells from blood. The receptors shown here come from a man aged 30-40 years with type 1 diabetes.

This clone was counted between two and nine times. This chain connects TRBV28 to TRBJ2-5, with no clear D. Germline values: CDR1 MDHEN, CDR2 SYDVKM. Trimming left V 1 base short and J 2 bases short, with 8 bases between. This CDR3 region has 14 residues. The CDR3, as DNA: TGTGCCAGCAGTTTATCAGCGTTGCAAGAGACCCAGTACTTC. It translates to CASSLSALQETQYF.

The chain uses TRBV5-1 and TRBJ2-2, with D possibly being TRBD1 (5 bases). Germline CDR1 reads SGHRS; CDR2 reads YFSETQ. Trimming removed 4 bases at V and 5 bases at J, with 18 bases between. The CDR3 consists of 16 residues. The DNA for the CDR3 is TGCGCCAGCAGCCCTATCAGCTCAGGGAAGACCGGGGAGCTGTTTTTT. It translates to CASSPISSGKTGELFF.

The V call is TRBV28, the J call TRBJ2-1; D might be TRBD1 (5 bases). This CDR3 is 15 amino acids long. V lost 10 bases to trimming and J lost 2 bases, with 18 bases between them. CDR1 and CDR2 from the germline V gene are MDHEN and SYDVKM. The CDR3 here is CATLIPGSTYNEQFF. The CDR3 DNA sequence: TGTGCCACACTGATCCCAGGGTCTACCTACAATGAGCAGTTCTTC.

Only a few counts were recorded for this clone. V usage is TRBV9 and J usage is TRBJ2-1; D unclear. The CDR3 has 17 residues. V was cut by 6 bases and J by 0 bases, with 19 bases left in between. Germline CDR1 and CDR2: SGDLS and YYNGEE. CDR3 residues: CASTSFWSSGSYNEQFF. CDR3 nucleotide sequence: TGTGCCAGCACCTCCTTCTGGAGCTCAGGCTCCTACAATGAGCAGTTCTTC.

The chain combines TRBV9 with TRBJ1-2; D not certain. CDR1 is SGDLS and CDR2 is YYNGEE in the germline V gene. This CDR3 has 11 residues. Trimming stripped 0 bases from V and 7 bases from J, with 4 bases between. CDR3 residues: CASSVDGGYTF. The CDR3 bases are TGTGCCAGCAGCGTAGATGGTGGCTACACCTTC.

V is TRBV7-9 and J is TRBJ2-6; no clear D. With 5 bases removed from V and 2 bases from J, the gap between germline ends came to 10 bases. Germline CDR1 SEHNR, CDR2 FQNEAQ (reference sequence). This CDR3 is 15 amino acids long. CDR3 sequence: CASSLDPTGANVLTF. Here the CDR3 DNA reads TGTGCCAGCAGCCTCGACCCCACTGGGGCCAACGTCCTGACTTTC.

This chain connects TRBV29-1 to TRBJ2-3, with D hard to call. Looked up from germline, CDR1 is SQVTM and CDR2 is ANQGSEA. CDR3 size: 15 residues. The germline V and J ends were trimmed by 4 bases and 0 bases, with 14 bases remaining between them. The CDR3 coding sequence is TGCAGCGTTGCGCCGAGACTGCTAAGCACAGATACGCAGTATTTT. It is translated as CSVAPRLLSTDTQYF.

The J gene is TRBJ1-5, the V gene TRBV11-3; no clear D gene. The V end was cut by 1 base, the J end by 2 bases, with 6 bases between. There are 14 residues in the CDR3. Germline V CDR1 and CDR2: SGHNT, YENEEA. CDR3 sequence: CASSLARGNQPQHF. The CDR3 nucleotides are TGTGCCAGCAGCTTAGCAAGGGGCAATCAGCCCCAGCATTTT.

This clone appeared a few times. The rearrangement joins TRBV5-4 to TRBJ2-3; the D is unclear. V was pared by 4 bases and J by 2 bases, with 11 bases between. Per the germline V gene, CDR1 is SGHNT and CDR2 is YYREEE (reference sequence). This CDR3 comprises 14 residues. The CDR3 DNA follows: TGTGCCAGCAGCCAACCACTGAACACAGATACGCAGTATTTT. This gives the protein CASSQPLNTDTQYF. The full variable domain, in which reference TRBV5-4 and TRBJ2-3 provide the parts outside the CDR3, is ETGVTQSPTHLIKTRGQQVTLRCSSQSGHNTVSWYQQALGQGPQFIFQYYREEENGRGNFPPRFSGLQFPNYSSELNVNALELDDSALYLCASSQPLNTDTQYFGPGTRLTVL.

The table lists this clone with a few counts. The chain carries TRBV7-9 and TRBJ1-5, with a weak D call TRBD1 (5 bases). Germline V CDR1 and CDR2: SEHNR, FQNEAQ (reference sequence). Trimming shortened V by 1 base and J by 3 bases, and 10 bases separated the two germline ends. The CDR3 totals 15 residues. The CDR3 DNA reads TGTGCCAGCAGCTTAGGGAAGGGGACCAATCAGCCCCAGCATTTT. It specifies CASSLGKGTNQPQHF.

The rearrangement joins TRBV25-1 to TRBJ2-2, with a tentative D call TRBD1 (5 bases). V was pared by 6 bases and J by 5 bases, with 10 bases between. Germline V gene data show CDR1 as MGHDK and CDR2 as SYGVNS. CDR3 size: 13 residues. This CDR3 is CASRQGRTGELFF. CDR3 bases: TGTGCCAGCAGGCAGGGAAGGACCGGGGAGCTGTTTTTT.

The rearrangement joins TRBV7-9 to TRBJ1-2; D is possibly TRBD1 (5 bases). Germline loops: CDR1 SEHNR, CDR2 FQNEAQ (reference sequence). Trimming took 1 base from V and 2 from J, leaving 5 bases between them. This CDR3 region has 13 residues. CDR3 protein: CASSLEGNYGYTF. The DNA for the CDR3 is TGTGCCAGCAGCTTAGAGGGGAACTATGGCTACACCTTC.

This clone was found a few times. This rearrangement joins TRBV2 to TRBJ2-5, with 7 bases fitting TRBD1. The germline CDR1 and CDR2 sequences are SNHLY and FYNNEI. CDR3 length: 16 amino acids. Unmatched junction bases numbered 9, after V lost 4 bases and J lost 1 base. Written as DNA, the CDR3 is TGTGCCAGCAGTGGGGTAGACTGGGACAGCCAAGAGACCCAGTACTTC. Translation gives CASSGVDWDSQETQYF.

The chain combines TRBV28 with TRBJ2-3; TRBD2 is a possible D gene (6 bases). The CDR3 sequence is 15 residues long. The V end was cut by 3 bases, the J end by 3 bases, with 13 bases between. Germline CDR1 is MDHEN and CDR2 is SYDVKM. Here the CDR3 DNA reads TGTGCCAGCAGTTTTAGCGGAACTACTACAGATACGCAGTATTTT. Translating gives CASSFSGTTTDTQYF.

The rearrangement uses TRBV29-1 and TRBJ2-5; the match to TRBD1 covers 7 bases. The CDR3 sequence is 12 residues long. CDR1 and CDR2 (germline): SQVTM, ANQGSEA. V dropped 7 bases and J dropped 4; count of bases not matched to a gene: 6. In DNA, the CDR3 is TGCAGCGCTAGGGGGACAGCAGAGACCCAGTACTTC. Its translation: CSARGTAETQYF. Variable domain in full (rest from reference TRBV29-1 and TRBJ2-5): SAVISQKPSRDICQRGTSLTIQCQVDSQVTMMFWYRQQPGQSLTLIATANQGSEATYESGFVIDKFPISRPNLTFSTLTVSNMSPEDSSIYLCSARGTAETQYFGPGTRLLVL.

A note on this clone: This CDR3 is also generated by other DNA sequences in the sample. This sequence joins TRBV7-2 and TRBJ2-5; D remains ambiguous. Trimming shortened V by 5 bases and J by 2 bases, and 12 bases separated the two germline ends. The germline CDR1 and CDR2 sequences are SGHTA and FQGNSA. This CDR3 comprises 14 residues. CDR3 sequence reads: CASSPSGVQETQYF. The CDR3 DNA reads TGTGCCAGCAGCCCAAGTGGGGTACAAGAGACCCAGTACTTC.

This clone was seen more than once but under ten times. The genes are TRBV4-1 and TRBJ2-1, with a weak D call TRBD2 (6 bases). Germline CDR1 MGHRA, CDR2 YSYEKL. The CDR3 extends over 15 amino acids. V was pared by 5 bases and J by 9 bases, with 20 bases between. The CDR3 DNA follows: TGCGCCAGCAGCTCTAGACTAGGGCCGGATGGTGAGCAGTTCTTC. Translation gives CASSSRLGPDGEQFF.

With regard to this clone: Other DNA sequences in this sample translate to the same CDR3. The rearrangement joins TRBV29-1 to TRBJ2-1; no definite D call. V was shortened by 6 bases and J by 4 bases, with 4 bases between the two germline ends. In germline, CDR1 is SQVTM, CDR2 ANQGSEA. CDR3 size: 10 residues. The CDR3 nucleotides read TGCAGCGTCTCATACAATGAGCAGTTCTTC. As protein: CSVSYNEQFF.

The rearrangement joins TRBV15 to TRBJ1-2; TRBD1 matches at 10 bases. V was clipped by 9 bases and J by 5 bases; unmatched bases: 12. Per the germline V gene, CDR1 is LNHNV and CDR2 is YYDKDF (reference sequence). The CDR3 loop spans 15 amino acids. The CDR3 DNA sequence: TGTGCCACTAAAGATCAAGGGACAGGGGTGTATGGCTACACCTTC. It is translated as CATKDQGTGVYGYTF.

This clone was detected only a few times. V and J are TRBV29-1 and TRBJ2-7; 12 bases map to TRBD2. This CDR3 region has 14 residues. V dropped 3 bases and J dropped 1; count of bases not matched to a gene: 1. Germline V CDR1 and CDR2: SQVTM, ANQGSEA. The chain's CDR3 is CSVDGLAGSYEQYF. In nucleotides, the CDR3 is TGCAGCGTTGACGGACTAGCGGGGTCCTACGAGCAGTACTTC.

The chain carries TRBV5-1 and TRBJ2-3; 7 bases match TRBD1. Germline CDR1 and CDR2: SGHRS and YFSETQ. The CDR3 loop spans 16 amino acids. The V and J ends lost 1 base and 4 bases, in that order; junction bases with no gene match: 9. In nucleotides, the CDR3 is TGCGCCAGCAGCTTGAGAATCGACAGGGCGGCAGATACGCAGTATTTT. It translates to CASSLRIDRAADTQYF.

In this sample, this clone turned up a few times. The rearrangement uses TRBV15 and TRBJ2-1, with no clear D. V lost 0 bases and J 9 bases, leaving 6 bases between the germline ends. This CDR3 region has 12 residues. CDR1 and CDR2 (germline): LNHNV, YYDKDF (reference sequence). The CDR3 DNA reads TGTGCCACCAGCAGAGATCAAAGTGAGCAGTTCTTC. It specifies CATSRDQSEQFF.

The chain uses TRBV7-3 and TRBJ2-1, with 7 bases that match TRBD2. V was pared by 5 bases and J by 4 bases, with 11 bases of the junction left unmatched. The CDR3 totals 16 residues. Germline CDR1 reads SGHTA; CDR2 reads FQGTGA. CDR3 region: CASSPAETSRYNEQFF. The CDR3 coding sequence is TGTGCCAGCAGCCCCGCCGAGACTAGCAGGTACAATGAGCAGTTCTTC.

This clone was counted between two and nine times. The V call is TRBV6-4, the J call TRBJ2-5; TRBD2 matches at 8 bases. Losses at the gene ends were 0 bases for V and 4 bases for J; bases not matched to a gene: 13. Germline loops: CDR1 MRHNA, CDR2 SNTAGT. The CDR3 sequence is 18 residues long. The CDR3 DNA follows: TGTGCCAGCAGTGACTCGATTCTAGCGGGCAAAGAGGGAGAGACCCAGTACTTC. It encodes CASSDSILAGKEGETQYF.